This record concerns one T cell receptor beta chain sequence. Antigen specificity is unknown. Without exception, sorted populations had purity beyond 98%. The investigators reverse transcribed all of the isolated RNA, so they sequenced expressed TCRB transcripts. The method was immunoSEQ multiplex PCR; TCRdb's version includes in-frame clones alone and lacks a portion of them. The sample carries 250,000 to 350,000 clones, around 15% recorded once. Per the germline V gene, CDR1 is KGHSH and CDR2 is LQKENI. J gave up 7 bases and V 4 bases, and 12 bases lay outside the gene matches. This CDR3 comprises 17 residues. These data belong to a study of beta chain features in type 1 diabetes. Findings and caveats of the study: Shortening of TCRB CDR3s, moderate but significant, appeared in all four CD4+ subsets of Type 1 diabetes patients. These data did not resolve whether HLA type affects TCRB rearrangement.

The sequenced sample was naive CD4+ T cells from blood. This TCR came from a man between 25 and 39 years old with type 1 diabetes. V usage is TRBV18 and J usage is TRBJ2-1, with 11 bases aligning to TRBD1. In DNA, the CDR3 is TGTGCCAGCTCACAAAATACATACGGGACAGGGGGGAATGAGCAGTTCTTC. Amino acids: CASSQNTYGTGGNEQFF. Full variable domain (outside the CDR3, taken from reference TRBV18 and TRBJ2-1): NAGVMQNPRHLVRRRGQEARLRCSPMKGHSHVYWYRQLPEEGLKFMVYLQKENIIDESGMPKERFSAEFPKEGPSILRIQQVVRGDSAAYFCASSQNTYGTGGNEQFFGPGTRLTVL.